A selection of T cell receptor beta chains follows, all from one sample in a study of Ad26.COV2.S vaccination and SARS-CoV-2 variants. This table comes from immunoSEQ multiplex PCR, and its TCRdb copy is limited to in-frame clones, with some not included. Among about 420,000 clones listed, more than 75% were seen once. Specimen: peripheral blood, collected in a trial of Ad26.COV2.S vaccine versus placebo. The receptors stem from a person aged 18-65 years who received the Ad26.COV2.S COVID-19 vaccine or a placebo. The CDR3 runs from the conserved cysteine through the conserved F or W. A D gene is named only where the DNA matches it firmly. The listing skips clone size in some rows; elsewhere it reads once, few, many or a size class.

d_gene,v_gene,abundance,j_gene,CDR3aa
-,TRBV7-2,-,TRBJ1-1,CASSPDGSGAFF
TRBD2,TRBV5-1,-,TRBJ2-1,CASSSSGGAYNEQFF
-,TRBV5-1,-,TRBJ2-5,CASSLDSEETQYF
-,TRBV2,few,TRBJ1-6,CARQGSGHPFSLHF
TRBD1,TRBV30,-,TRBJ1-2,CAWSRDRGLFGYTF
-,TRBV18,-,TRBJ2-7,CASSPGVGYEQYF
-,TRBV10-3,few,TRBJ2-7,CAIKGPGGGYEQYF
-,TRBV7-3,-,TRBJ2-2,CASSLEGTTGELFF
-,TRBV7-2,-,TRBJ2-3,CASSLVASAGTDTQYF
-,TRBV12-5,-,TRBJ2-4,CARAGQQIQYF
-,TRBV28,-,TRBJ1-1,CASSLVTGTEAFF
-,TRBV9,-,TRBJ2-1,CASSVATGNNEQFF
TRBD1,TRBV29-1,-,TRBJ1-6,CSVADGGGQGCIPLHF
TRBD1,TRBV27,-,TRBJ2-1,CASHRDRSYNEQFF
TRBD1,TRBV2,few,TRBJ1-2,CASRGQFTNYGYTF
-,TRBV28,-,TRBJ2-7,CATRFSYEQYF
-,TRBV2,-,TRBJ2-3,CASEFRGRVTDTQYF
TRBD1,TRBV28,once,TRBJ1-2,CASSTPGGRGPDYGYTF
-,TRBV9,-,TRBJ2-3,CASSVEGFQADTQYF
-,TRBV2,-,TRBJ2-1,CASVRTAGPNEQFF
-,TRBV7-9,-,TRBJ1-6,CASSGRGGKNSPLHF
TRBD1,TRBV5-1,-,TRBJ2-3,CASSLEDRGTDTQYF
-,TRBV7-9,-,TRBJ2-5,CASSSAGFETQYF
TRBD1,TRBV7-2,-,TRBJ1-2,CASSPIGTGDYGYTF
TRBD1,TRBV30,-,TRBJ2-7,CACRPRGQVSYEQYF
-,TRBV6-2/TRBV6-3,-,TRBJ2-3,CASSSPLAPNSTDTQYF
-,TRBV29-1,-,TRBJ2-1,CSVGYSRGERILNEQFF
TRBD2,TRBV7-2,-,TRBJ2-3,CASSWSGGLSDTQYF
TRBD1,TRBV7-9,once,TRBJ1-2,CASTTGTTANYGYTF
TRBD2,TRBV28,-,TRBJ2-2,CASSPFWGAGGRNGELFF
-,TRBV3-1/TRBV3-2,-,TRBJ2-5,CASSQEWGETQYF
-,TRBV7-2,-,TRBJ2-2,CASSPMADTGELFF
TRBD1,TRBV5-6,-,TRBJ1-4,CASSFGTGVEKLFF
TRBD2,TRBV24-1,-,TRBJ2-3,CATSDFSGGAPDTQYF
-,TRBV7-2,-,TRBJ1-1,CASSLVNTEAFF
TRBD2,TRBV25-1,-,TRBJ2-3,CASSERLGLAGGADTQYF
-,TRBV6-6,-,TRBJ2-1,CASRGVRDNEQFF
-,TRBV2,-,TRBJ2-7,CASSETGGLSYEQYF
-,TRBV7-9,-,TRBJ2-2,CASSSRLTGEGGELFF
-,TRBV9,-,TRBJ2-3,CASSRGRARGPTDTQYF
-,TRBV30,-,TRBJ1-5,CAWSLKGNQPQHF
TRBD1,TRBV6-2/TRBV6-3,-,TRBJ2-7,CASSYSGQFYEQYF
-,TRBV30,-,TRBJ2-2,CAWREELAGELFF
-,TRBV28,-,TRBJ2-7,CASSLRTVYEQYF
-,TRBV29-1,-,TRBJ2-3,CSVPGTDTQYF
-,TRBV29-1,-,TRBJ2-7,CSVQVGGEQYF
-,TRBV2,-,TRBJ1-2,CASRFELDLYGYTF
-,TRBV5-1,-,TRBJ2-1,CASSLERSSRTHNEQFF
-,TRBV7-2,once,TRBJ1-5,CASSSGTPNSNQPQHF
-,TRBV6-1,-,TRBJ2-1,CASSDPGLLASGEQFF
-,TRBV7-2,-,TRBJ2-5,CASRDHHPPGRGTQYF
-,TRBV10-3,-,TRBJ2-1,CAISKEGGSSYNEQFF
TRBD1,TRBV6-6,few,TRBJ1-6,CASSASTGSYSPLHF
-,TRBV28,-,TRBJ2-6,CASSTYAQGTGANVLTF
-,TRBV2,-,TRBJ1-1,CAIPWGGTEAFF
-,TRBV4-3,-,TRBJ1-2,CASSQHLARGYGYTF
-,TRBV6-5,-,TRBJ1-5,CASSYFRGADQPQHF
-,TRBV24-1,-,TRBJ1-3,CATSDPTAGNTIYF
-,TRBV28,-,TRBJ1-2,CASRLTRAGYTF